Below, one T cell receptor beta chain is given with its context. The table lists this clone with a count of one. Its antigen is currently not known. The record has no base qualities; no much larger clone is one base away. The data derive from a study of cytomegalovirus exposure and HLA in healthy donors listed by TCRdb under 2017. Regarding the study in general: An earlier analysis of under 600 of the donors reported 250 to 350 Gb of sequence data and 100 million to 140 million unique TCR beta sequences from 150 million to 200 million T cells. An early release that covered roughly 600 HLA-typed donors contained approximately 300 gigabases of sequencing data and 85 million to 100 million unique TCR sequences. Of the 350 to 450 genotyped donors, about 80% fell in the genetic ancestry cluster associated with self-reported Caucasian donors. The aim of the study was to test whether cataloging public T cell receptors could identify signatures of past pathogen exposure. The study used immunosequencing to profile the T cell repertoires of hundreds of subjects and linked those repertoires to cytomegalovirus serostatus. In addition to the first cohort of 650 to 750 subjects, a separate validation cohort of approximately 120 different subjects was used. To predict cytomegalovirus infection status, the study brought together high-throughput TCR immunosequencing, statistical association of individual TCRs with disease status, and machine learning. To study patterns of TCR occurrence, a later analysis re-analyzed previously published TCR beta repertoires from around 660 donors and added high-resolution HLA genotyping. In the later analysis, no new phenotypic data were used to find candidate immune exposures; instead, reliance was placed on TCR beta sequences and their occurrence across donors. In an earlier analysis of several hundred of the donors, high-throughput TCR beta sequencing was used to judge whether each TCR beta V gene segment behaved as functional or pseudogenic. Donor age, sex, ethnicity and CMV serostatus were compiled together with the repertoire data. A later genetic analysis used genome-wide SNP genotypes for about 55% of the 666 donors, treating that subset as a discovery cohort. Every discovery cohort repertoire had been produced on one sequencing platform. HLA typing covered class I and class II loci at four-digit resolution. The number of typed donors differed by locus: about 620-630 for A, B, C, DRB1 and DQB1; approximately 520 for DQA1; 606 for DPA1; and some 470 for DPB1. Because of strong linkage in the cohort, roughly five DR-DQ haplotypes were treated as single units for association and clustering. Among some 400 genotyped donors of the cohort, an average of around 250,000 unique TCR beta nucleotide sequences was sequenced per donor, of which about 18% were non-productive.

Preparation of the library involved the immunoSEQ multiplex PCR assay. The multiplex PCR relied on a mix of 60 forward primers for TCR Vbeta segments and 13 reverse primers for TCR Jbeta segments. Amplification of the CDR3 region of rearranged TCR beta genes was performed with a multiplex PCR assay on genomic DNA. On the Illumina HiSeq System, the amplified TCR beta libraries were sequenced as 87-base-pair reads. The study's own analysis went as follows. A later analysis tallied 80 million to 95 million unique TCR beta chains across the 600 to 700 repertoires, and around 10 million of those chains were shared by two or more donors. Raw reads were error-corrected and collapsed into unique sequences by a nearest-neighbor algorithm in which closely related sequences were merged to remove PCR and sequencing errors. V, D and J gene segments were assigned by aligning CDR3 sequences to IMGT reference sequences. Each retained sequence needed at least a six-nucleotide match to both a V gene segment and a J gene segment. A rearrangement counted as productive if the CDR3 had no stop codons and remained in frame with V and J, and every other rearrangement counted as non-productive. CDR3 was defined by IMGT convention, running from the second conserved V-encoded cysteine to the conserved J-encoded phenylalanine. The earlier analysis of 500 to 750 of the donors excluded any sequence lacking an unambiguous match to a single V gene segment. An earlier analysis of a few hundred of the donors called V segments functional above 56.7% productive rearrangements and segregating when the between-donor standard deviation exceeded 5%. A statistical classification framework was developed to diagnose cytomegalovirus status using the catalog of TCR beta chain sequences. In a later analysis, V and J genes were assigned by comparing TCR nucleotide sequences against IMGT/GENE-DB human TR gene sequences. In a later analysis, CDR3 sequences and most-parsimonious VDJ recombination scenarios were assigned using the TCRdist pipeline. A later analysis defined each TCR beta chain by its CDR3 amino acid sequence plus V-gene family, and excluded reads lacking a unique V-gene family. As a way to deal with suspected cross-contamination and a sequencing artifact, a later analysis dropped over 550 nucleotide sequences that were highly shared and had low generation probability. For each public chain, a later analysis derived a clonal expansion index from normalized ranks of inferred template counts within each repertoire. In a later analysis, generation probabilities were computed with a VDJ recombination model fitted to out-of-frame rearrangements, and the resulting probabilities were checked against IGoR. In a later analysis, TCR-TCR, TCR-HLA and TCR-CMV co-occurrence was scored with hypergeometric tests, and a repertoire-size bias correction was applied to TCR pairs. To estimate false discovery rates, a later analysis permuted the HLA or CMV assignments 20 times. A later analysis grouped co-occurring TCRs with DBSCAN, adding TCRdist sequence similarity when clustering within HLA-allele-positive subsets. Repertoires with fewer than 30,000 or more than 120,000 public chains were left out of co-occurrence clustering, as were five repertoires with anomalous nucleotide sharing. TCRdb's version of the immuneACCESS table is confined to in-frame rearrangements and falls short of the full clone set. An unresolved V gene accounts for under half of the shortfall where checked; the remainder is of unknown origin. Clonal size and the V and J genes are those of that table, whereas D and trimming came from the DNA. This sample gives under 300,000 clones in total; under 80% of them show up just once. Under 3% of the sample comes from the top ten.

Via the germline V gene, CDR1 is SGDLS and CDR2 YYNGEE. The cysteine opens and the phenylalanine closes a CDR3 of 18 amino acids. Only the CDR3 portion is preserved as DNA: 54 bases, with reading frame beginning at the first base. The V end gives up 4 bases and the J end 0 bases, leaving 14 bases in the junction not matched to a gene. The cohort comprised fewer than 750 healthy bone marrow donors. At the time of sampling, every cohort member was nominally healthy, though immune exposures that went unrecorded were likely present. The donor was CMV seronegative and was included in the group of over 300 seronegative cohort members. Every donor gave a peripheral blood sample, and the peripheral blood mononuclear cells from that sample were used for TCR beta sequencing. The Qiagen DNeasy Blood Extraction Kit was used to extract genomic DNA from the blood cell samples. The study at large found these results: In an earlier analysis of more than 450 of the donors, most TCR beta V segments were observed in productive rearrangements about 87% or about 30% of the time, broadly matching IMGT annotations. According to a later analysis, most CMV-associated TCR beta chains appeared to be HLA-restricted, and the HLA associations seemed to be driven largely by CMV exposure. V-gene and J-gene trimming of TCR beta chains was associated with a missense DCLRE1C variant in a later genetic analysis, and the association was replicated in an independent cohort. While some public TCRs were present in many individuals, most TCR sequences turned up only very rarely across donors. CMV serostatus was the only immune exposure information available for the cohort. The cohort was sequenced for TCR beta chains only, and without alpha or paired-chain data the features that could be detected were limited. According to the authors, the approach could potentially be generalized to other disease states and immunological phenotypes. In a later analysis, some 17,000 TCR beta sequences were associated with specific HLA alleles at a false discovery rate of 0.05. In vitro tests confirmed that a few of the cytomegalovirus-associated TCR beta chains recognize cytomegalovirus antigens. Cytomegalovirus status was reported to be diagnosed by the classifier with high specificity and sensitivity in both the original and validation cohorts. The 87-base-pair reads could not distinguish some IMGT-functional V segments, including TRBV6-2 and TRBV6-3, so those segments were excluded. A further reported finding was that TCR beta sequences accurately predicted the HLA-A and HLA-B alleles for most subjects in the first cohort. Because counts were too low, around 17 rarely observed V segments, including chromosome 9 orphons, were left out of the earlier analysis of a few hundred of the donors. The sequencing pipeline was judged likely to have produced a cluster of highly shared sequence variants as a technical artifact. Linkage disequilibrium might explain the correlated functional status among segregating V segments, but an unknown experimental factor could not be ruled out. Because HLA typing was missing for some donors at each locus, association tests included only the typed subset. In the study, approximately 150 TCR beta chains were listed as associated with cytomegalovirus. Sequencing depth was assumed to be roughly uniform across donors in the presence/absence analyses, though that assumption may not hold. According to a later analysis, TCR association rates differed among HLA loci, with DRB1 alleles showing the most associated TCRs and HLA-C alleles showing the fewest. In a later analysis, several top co-occurrence clusters were reported to appear linked to parvovirus B19, influenza, CMV and Epstein-Barr virus. In a later analysis, HLA-associated TCR beta chains showed more clonal expansion and lower generation probabilities than non-associated chains that were equally common. Assigning TCR associations to individual alleles was difficult when HLA alleles, especially DR and DQ, strongly co-occurred. A later genetic analysis reported fewer N-insertions in productive TCRs among donors in an Asian-associated ancestry cluster than the approximately 700-donor mean.

The sequenced material came from PBMCs. The chain was built from TRBV9 and TRBJ2-7; TRBD1 fits 9 bases in the junction. The TCR was taken from a female donor in good health and CMV-seronegative. The DNA sequence is as follows: TGTGCCAGCAGCCCGACTTCCGCCCCGGGACAGGGCTCCTACGAGCAGTACTTC. It codes for CASSPTSAPGQGSYEQYF.